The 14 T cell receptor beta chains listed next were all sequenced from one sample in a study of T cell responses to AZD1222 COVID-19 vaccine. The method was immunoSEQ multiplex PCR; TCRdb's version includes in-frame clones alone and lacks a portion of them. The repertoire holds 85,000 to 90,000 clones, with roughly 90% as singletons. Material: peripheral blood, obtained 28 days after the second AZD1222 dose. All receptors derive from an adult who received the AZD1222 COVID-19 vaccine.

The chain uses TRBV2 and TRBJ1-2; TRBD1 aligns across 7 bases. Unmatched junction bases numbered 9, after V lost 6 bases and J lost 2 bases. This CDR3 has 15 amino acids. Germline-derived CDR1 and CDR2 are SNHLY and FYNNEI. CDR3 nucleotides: TGTGCCAGCAGCCAAAGCCAGGGGGTAAACTATGGCTACACCTTC. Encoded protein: CASSQSQGVNYGYTF.

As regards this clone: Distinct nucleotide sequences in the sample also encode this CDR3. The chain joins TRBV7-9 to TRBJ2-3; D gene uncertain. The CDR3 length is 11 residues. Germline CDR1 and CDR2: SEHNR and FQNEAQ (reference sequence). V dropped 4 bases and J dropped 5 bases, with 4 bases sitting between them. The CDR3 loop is CASSSVDTQYF. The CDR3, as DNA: TGTGCCAGCAGCTCAGTAGATACGCAGTATTTT.

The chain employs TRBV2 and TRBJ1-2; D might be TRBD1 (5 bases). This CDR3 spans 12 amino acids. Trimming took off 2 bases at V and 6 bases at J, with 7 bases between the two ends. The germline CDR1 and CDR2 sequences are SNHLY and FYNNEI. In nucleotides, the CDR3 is TGTGCCAGCAGTGAATCAGGGCATGGCTACACCTTC. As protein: CASSESGHGYTF.

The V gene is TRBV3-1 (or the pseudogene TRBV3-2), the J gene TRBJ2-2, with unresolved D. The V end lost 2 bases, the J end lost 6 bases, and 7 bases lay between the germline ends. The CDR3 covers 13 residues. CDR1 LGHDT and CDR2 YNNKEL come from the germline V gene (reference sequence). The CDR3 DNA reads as TGTGCCAGCAGCCAATTGGAGCCCGGGGAGCTGTTTTTT. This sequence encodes CASSQLEPGELFF.

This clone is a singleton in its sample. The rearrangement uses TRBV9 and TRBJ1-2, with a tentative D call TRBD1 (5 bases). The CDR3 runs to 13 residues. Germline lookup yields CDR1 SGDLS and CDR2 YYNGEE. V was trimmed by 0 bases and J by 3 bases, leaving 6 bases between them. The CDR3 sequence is CASSVGGDYGYTF. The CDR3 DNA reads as TGTGCCAGCAGCGTAGGGGGGGACTATGGCTACACCTTC. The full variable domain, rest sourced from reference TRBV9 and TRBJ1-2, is DSGVTQTPKHLITATGQRVTLRCSPRSGDLSVYWYQQSLDQGLQFLIQYYNGEERAKGNILERFSAQQFPDLHSELNLSSLELGDSALYFCASSVGGDYGYTFGSGTRLTVV.

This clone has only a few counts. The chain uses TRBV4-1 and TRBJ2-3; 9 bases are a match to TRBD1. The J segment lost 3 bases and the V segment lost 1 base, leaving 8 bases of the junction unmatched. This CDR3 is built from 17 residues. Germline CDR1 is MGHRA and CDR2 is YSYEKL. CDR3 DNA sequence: TGCGCCAGCAGCCAAGTCTCCGGGACAGGGTGGACAGATACGCAGTATTTT. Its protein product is CASSQVSGTGWTDTQYF.

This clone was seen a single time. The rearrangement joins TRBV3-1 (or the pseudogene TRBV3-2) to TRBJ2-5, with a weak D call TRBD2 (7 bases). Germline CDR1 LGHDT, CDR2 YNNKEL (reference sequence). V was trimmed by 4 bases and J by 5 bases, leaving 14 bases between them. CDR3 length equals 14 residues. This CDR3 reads CASSPIGGQETQYF. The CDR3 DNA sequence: TGTGCCAGCAGCCCTATCGGGGGGCAGGAGACCCAGTACTTC.

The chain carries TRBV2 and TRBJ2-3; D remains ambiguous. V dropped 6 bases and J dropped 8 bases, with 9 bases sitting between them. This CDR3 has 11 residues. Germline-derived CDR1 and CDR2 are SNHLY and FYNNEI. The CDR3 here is CASSVRRTQYF. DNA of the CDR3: TGTGCCAGCAGCGTTCGTCGTACGCAGTATTTT.

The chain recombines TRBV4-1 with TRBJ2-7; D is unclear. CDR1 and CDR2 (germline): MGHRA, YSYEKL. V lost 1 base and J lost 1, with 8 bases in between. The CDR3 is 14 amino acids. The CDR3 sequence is CASSQVIGSYEQYV. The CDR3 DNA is TGCGCCAGCAGCCAAGTTATAGGGTCCTACGAGCAGTACGTC.

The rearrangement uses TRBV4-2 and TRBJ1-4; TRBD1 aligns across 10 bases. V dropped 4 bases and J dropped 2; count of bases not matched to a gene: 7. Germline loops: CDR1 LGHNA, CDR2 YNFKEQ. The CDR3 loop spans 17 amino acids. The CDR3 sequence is CASSPRDRGLTNEKLFF. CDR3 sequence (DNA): TGTGCCAGCAGCCCCCGGGACAGGGGCCTTACTAATGAAAAACTGTTTTTT.

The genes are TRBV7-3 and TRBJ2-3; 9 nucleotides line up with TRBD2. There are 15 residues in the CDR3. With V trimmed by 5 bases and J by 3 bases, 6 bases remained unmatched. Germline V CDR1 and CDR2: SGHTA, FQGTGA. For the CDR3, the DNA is TGTGCCAGCAGCCAAAGCGGGGGGAGAACAGATACGCAGTATTTT. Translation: CASSQSGGRTDTQYF.

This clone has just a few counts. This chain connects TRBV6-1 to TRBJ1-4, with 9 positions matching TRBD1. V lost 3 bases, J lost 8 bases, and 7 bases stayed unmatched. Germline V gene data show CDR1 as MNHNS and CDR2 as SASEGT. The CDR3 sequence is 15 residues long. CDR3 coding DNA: TGTGCCAGCAGTGAGGGGACAGGGTTTGGCGAAAAACTGTTTTTT. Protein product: CASSEGTGFGEKLFF.

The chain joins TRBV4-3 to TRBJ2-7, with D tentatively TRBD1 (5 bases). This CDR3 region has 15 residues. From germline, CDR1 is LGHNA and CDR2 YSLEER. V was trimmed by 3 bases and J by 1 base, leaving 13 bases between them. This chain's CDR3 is CASSQKLRQSYEQYF. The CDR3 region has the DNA TGCGCCAGCAGCCAGAAACTACGACAGTCCTACGAGCAGTACTTC.

The CDR3 here is CASSLRDRDTGELFF. The DNA for the CDR3 is TGTGCCAGCAGCCTCCGGGACAGGGACACCGGGGAGCTGTTTTTT. This rearrangement joins TRBV11-2 to TRBJ2-2; 9 nucleotides align to TRBD1. Germline trimming cut 5 bases from V and 3 bases from J; bases unmatched to any gene: 4. This CDR3 contains 15 residues. Germline V gives CDR1 SGHAT, CDR2 FQNNGV.